Listed below are T cell receptor beta chains from one sample, sequenced in a study of blood T cell repertoires in COVID-19. Clones were read by immunoSEQ multiplex PCR, and TCRdb kept only the in-frame ones, dropping some. The data hold 200,000 to 300,000 clones, with about 91% observed a single time. The sequenced sample consisted of peripheral blood. The receptor source for this set is a woman in her 30s with COVID-19, enrolled during active disease. Each CDR3 is given with its conserved first and last residue. The D gene is left open where the match is weak. Clone size, where shown, is once, few, many, or a class for clones that have expanded.

TRBV28	TRBD1	TRBJ2-7	.	CASRPTGIVSEQYF	TGTGCCAGCAGGCCGACAGGGATCGTATCCGAGCAGTACTTC
TRBV4-3	TRBD1	TRBJ2-5	.	CASSSIPDRGLETQYF	TGCGCCAGCAGCTCTATTCCCGACAGGGGGCTTGAGACCCAGTACTTC
TRBV7-9	TRBD1	TRBJ2-5	.	CASSIPRDSEETQYF	TGTGCCAGCAGCATCCCCCGGGACAGTGAAGAGACCCAGTACTTC
TRBV10-3	.	TRBJ2-3	once	CAISEGVGADTQYF	TGTGCCATCAGTGAGGGAGTCGGGGCAGATACGCAGTATTTT
TRBV29-1	.	TRBJ1-4	.	CSVEPRGGTNEKLFF	TGCAGCGTTGAACCAAGGGGGGGGACTAATGAAAAACTGTTTTTT
TRBV24-1	.	TRBJ1-2	.	CATSWAGMNYGYTF	TGTGCCACCAGCTGGGCAGGGATGAACTATGGCTACACCTTC
TRBV10-3	.	TRBJ1-5	.	CAVQQGSNQPQHF	TGTGCCGTACAGCAGGGTAGCAATCAGCCCCAGCATTTT
TRBV6-5	.	TRBJ2-7	.	CASSYGGGEGYEQYF	TGTGCCAGCAGTTACGGGGGCGGTGAGGGGTACGAGCAGTACTTC
TRBV11-2	.	TRBJ1-2	.	CASSTGYGYTF	TGTGCCAGCAGCACAGGCTATGGCTACACCTTC
TRBV7-9	.	TRBJ2-7	.	CASSLGWRGRQTYEQYF	TGTGCCAGCAGCTTAGGGTGGCGGGGGCGCCAGACCTACGAGCAGTACTTC
TRBV4-1	.	TRBJ1-1	.	CASSQDPGRTEAFF	TGCGCCAGCAGCCAAGATCCAGGGCGCACTGAAGCTTTCTTT
TRBV5-1	.	TRBJ2-4	.	CARSLIAKNIQYF	TGCGCCAGGAGTCTGATAGCCAAAAACATTCAGTACTTC
TRBV7-2	.	TRBJ1-2	.	CASSPMDSNGYTF	TGTGCCAGCAGCCCCATGGACAGCAATGGCTACACCTTC
TRBV19	TRBD2	TRBJ2-2	.	CASEVGLANTGELFF	TGTGCCAGTGAGGTTGGACTAGCGAACACCGGGGAGCTGTTTTTT
TRBV21-1	.	TRBJ2-1	.	CASSRQGDNNEQFF	TGTGCCAGCTCGAGACAGGGGGACAACAATGAGCAGTTCTTC
TRBV7-2	.	TRBJ2-1	.	CASKSDVGWRPYNEQFF	TGTGCCAGCAAGTCTGACGTAGGGTGGAGGCCCTACAATGAGCAGTTCTTC
TRBV24-1	TRBD1	TRBJ1-4	.	CATSDGTGMDEKLFF	TGTGCCACCAGTGATGGGACAGGGATGGATGAAAAACTGTTTTTT
TRBV6-6	.	TRBJ2-3	.	CASRAVFSTDTQYF	TGTGCCAGCAGAGCGGTATTTAGCACAGATACGCAGTATTTT
TRBV14	.	TRBJ2-5	.	CASSQLSLKQGRGETQYF	TGTGCCAGCAGCCAACTCTCACTCAAACAGGGAAGAGGAGAGACCCAGTACTTC
TRBV6-2/TRBV6-3	.	TRBJ1-1	.	CASSYRLGDTEAFF	TGTGCCAGCAGTTACAGGCTCGGGGACACTGAAGCTTTCTTT
TRBV4-3	.	TRBJ2-5	.	CASSQVSGAETQYF	TGCGCCAGCAGCCAAGTTTCAGGGGCAGAGACCCAGTACTTC
TRBV24-1	TRBD1	TRBJ1-5	.	CATTLSDRPNNQPQHF	TGTGCCACCACTTTATCGGACAGGCCGAATAATCAGCCCCAGCATTTT
TRBV2	TRBD1	TRBJ2-7	.	CASSQDRFSYEQYF	TGTGCCAGCAGTCAGGACAGGTTCTCCTACGAGCAGTACTTC
TRBV9	.	TRBJ2-5	.	CASSVAVRARETQYF	TGTGCCAGCAGCGTAGCTGTGAGGGCCAGGGAGACCCAGTACTTC
TRBV30	.	TRBJ1-1	.	CAWTGDNTEAFF	TGTGCCTGGACAGGGGATAACACTGAAGCTTTCTTT
TRBV5-1	.	TRBJ1-4	.	CASSWAGATNEKLFF	TGCGCCAGCAGCTGGGCAGGGGCAACTAATGAAAAACTGTTTTTT
TRBV28	.	TRBJ2-7	.	CASSNDIGLVYEQYF	TGTGCCAGCAGCAACGACATTGGGCTGGTCTACGAGCAGTACTTC
TRBV6-5	.	TRBJ1-1	once	CASSYSDRINTEAFF	TGTGCCAGCAGTTACTCGGACAGAATTAACACTGAAGCTTTCTTT
TRBV5-8	.	TRBJ2-5	.	CASSLEPQGLQETQYF	TGTGCCAGCAGCTTGGAACCACAGGGCCTCCAAGAGACCCAGTACTTC
TRBV27	TRBD1	TRBJ2-7	.	CASSLRTGGFEQYF	TGTGCCAGCAGTTTACGGACAGGGGGCTTCGAGCAGTACTTC
TRBV18	TRBD1	TRBJ1-6	.	CASSPTGTGNFINSPLHF	TGTGCCAGCTCACCGACCGGGACAGGGAACTTCATTAATTCACCCCTCCACTTT
TRBV5-1	TRBD1	TRBJ1-4	.	CASSSWTGGAEKLFF	TGCGCCAGCAGCTCGTGGACAGGCGGGGCTGAAAAACTGTTTTTT
TRBV24-1	.	TRBJ1-5	.	CATSNSYSNQPQHF	TGTGCCACCAGTAACAGTTATAGCAATCAGCCCCAGCATTTT
TRBV18	TRBD1	TRBJ1-5	.	CASSSGTVNQPQHF	TGTGCCAGCTCCTCAGGGACAGTGAATCAGCCCCAGCATTTT
TRBV6-2/TRBV6-3	.	TRBJ1-2	.	CASSPMTGGGYTF	TGTGCCAGCAGTCCCATGACAGGTGGCGGCTACACCTTC
TRBV6-6	.	TRBJ1-1	.	CASSFLRTENTEAFF	TGTGCCAGCAGTTTCCTAAGGACAGAGAACACTGAAGCTTTCTTT
TRBV5-5	TRBD2	TRBJ2-3	once	CASSLVRASGRDTQYF	TGTGCCAGCAGCTTGGTGAGGGCTAGCGGGCGGGATACGCAGTATTTT
TRBV27	.	TRBJ1-1	.	CASSRRQTGARLWGEAFF	TGTGCCAGCAGTCGACGACAAACAGGAGCGCGGTTATGGGGCGAAGCTTTCTTT
TRBV2	TRBD1	TRBJ1-2	.	CASREYGQGSYGYTF	TGTGCCAGCAGAGAATATGGACAGGGGAGCTATGGCTACACCTTC
TRBV6-5	TRBD1	TRBJ1-1	.	CASRRIQGRWTEAFF	TGTGCCAGCAGACGGATACAGGGGCGGTGGACTGAAGCTTTCTTT
TRBV5-1	TRBD2	TRBJ2-5	.	CASSLGLAGELETQYF	TGCGCCAGCAGCTTGGGACTAGCGGGAGAGTTAGAGACCCAGTACTTC
TRBV14	.	TRBJ2-7	.	CASSQDIGSYEQYF	TGTGCCAGCAGCCAAGATATCGGCTCCTACGAGCAGTACTTC
TRBV6-2/TRBV6-3	TRBD2	TRBJ2-5	.	CASSYPVLAGQETQYF	TGTGCCAGCAGTTACCCCGTACTAGCGGGTCAAGAGACCCAGTACTTC
TRBV24-1	.	TRBJ2-1	.	CATSDSGAGSYNEQFF	TGTGCCACCAGTGATTCCGGGGCGGGATCCTACAATGAGCAGTTCTTC
TRBV6-6	TRBD1	TRBJ2-6	.	CASSNRGSGANVLTF	TGTGCCAGCAGCAACAGGGGCTCTGGGGCCAACGTCCTGACTTTC
TRBV6-2/TRBV6-3	.	TRBJ1-2	few	CASSRGGRFHGYTF	TGTGCCAGCAGCCGCGGAGGACGGTTTCATGGCTACACCTTC